This is a list of T cell receptor beta chains from one sample in a study of blood T cell repertoires in COVID-19. The repertoire was sequenced with immunoSEQ multiplex PCR; TCRdb's copy has only in-frame clones and lacks some. The sample includes 85,000 to 95,000 clones, 89% of them seen just once. The sequenced sample consisted of peripheral blood. All receptors come from a woman older than 75 with active COVID-19. Each CDR3 is given with its conserved first and last residue. D genes are given only for firm matches. Part of the rows lack a size; the others show once, few, many or a class for expanded clones.

D gene	V gene	J gene	clone size	CDR3 DNA	CDR3 protein
-	TRBV5-4	TRBJ2-6	-	TGTGCCAGCAGCATGGACAGCTCTGGGGCCAACGTCCTGACTTTC	CASSMDSSGANVLTF
TRBD1	TRBV28	TRBJ1-1	-	TGTGCCAGCAGTTTAGCGCTCAGGGGGCTAACGACTGAAGCTTTCTTT	CASSLALRGLTTEAFF
-	TRBV15	TRBJ1-5	once	TGTGCCACCAGCAGAGAGGCGGACTATAGCAATCAGCCCCAGCATTTT	CATSREADYSNQPQHF
TRBD1	TRBV15	TRBJ1-4	few	TGTGCCACCAGCAGAGCCGGGACAGGGGGCCGTGAAAAACTGTTTTTT	CATSRAGTGGREKLFF
-	TRBV28	TRBJ1-2	few	TGTGCCAGCAGTTCGACAGCGCCTAACTATGGCTACACCTTC	CASSSTAPNYGYTF
-	TRBV18	TRBJ2-1	-	TGTGCCAGCTCTTCAAGGACAGGGGGGACTAGCGGAAGTGAGCAGTTCTTC	CASSSRTGGTSGSEQFF
-	TRBV18	TRBJ1-1	once	TGTGCCAGCTCACCGGACCAGGGGAAGAACACTGAAGCTTTCTTT	CASSPDQGKNTEAFF
TRBD2	TRBV6-5	TRBJ2-7	-	TGTGCCAGCAGTATAGCGGGAGGGCCGTACGAGCAGTACTTC	CASSIAGGPYEQYF
TRBD2	TRBV28	TRBJ2-3	-	TGTGCCAGCACCTCCACTAGCGGGAGTAGCACAGATACGCAGTATTTT	CASTSTSGSSTDTQYF
TRBD1	TRBV7-3	TRBJ2-5	-	TGTGCCAGCAGCCCGACAGGGGATATACAAGAGACCCAGTACTTC	CASSPTGDIQETQYF
TRBD1	TRBV5-1	TRBJ1-5	-	TGCGCCAGCAGCTTGGAGACAGGGAGTAATCAGCCCCAGCATTTT	CASSLETGSNQPQHF
-	TRBV19	TRBJ2-7	-	TGTGCCAGTAGTATAGACCCTAGAAGCTCCTACGAGCAGTACTTC	CASSIDPRSSYEQYF
TRBD1	TRBV28	TRBJ1-1	few	TGTGCCAGCACCTATCCGGGACAGGGAAACGCTGAAGCTTTCTTT	CASTYPGQGNAEAFF
-	TRBV19	TRBJ2-1	-	TGTGCCAGTAGTATGGGATCGGGAGAGTCCGTCGTTGAGCAGTTCTTC	CASSMGSGESVVEQFF
-	TRBV19	TRBJ2-1	-	TGTGCCAGTAGTGTCAGAAGCTCCTACAATGAGCAGTTCTTC	CASSVRSSYNEQFF
-	TRBV10-3	TRBJ2-3	-	TGTGCCATCAGTGAGATCGCGTCAGGGGGGAGGGATACGCAGTATTTT	CAISEIASGGRDTQYF
-	TRBV6-5	TRBJ2-3	few	TGTGCCAGCAGGAGCGGCACAGATACGCAGTATTTT	CASRSGTDTQYF
-	TRBV6-2/TRBV6-3	TRBJ1-1	-	TGTGCCAGCAGTTTCCTTGACACTGAAGCTTTCTTT	CASSFLDTEAFF
-	TRBV12-3/TRBV12-4	TRBJ2-2	-	TGTGCCAGCAGCCTGCTCAGCACCGGGGAGCTGTTTTTT	CASSLLSTGELFF
-	TRBV6-6	TRBJ1-2	-	TGTGCCAGCACTTTAGGGGACTATGGCTACACCTTC	CASTLGDYGYTF
-	TRBV12-3/TRBV12-4	TRBJ1-2	once	TGTGCCAGCAGTTATGGGCAGCTAGGCTACACCTTC	CASSYGQLGYTF
TRBD2	TRBV9	TRBJ2-7	-	TGTGCCAGCAGCGCAGGCCGGGGTTCGGCGGGGGACCGTTCCTACGAGCAGTACTTC	CASSAGRGSAGDRSYEQYF
-	TRBV28	TRBJ1-2	once	TGTGCCAGCAGTTTAGACGGGAACTATGGCTACACCTTC	CASSLDGNYGYTF
-	TRBV6-6	TRBJ2-5	once	TGTGCCAGCAAACCGACAGGAAAAGAGACCCAGTACTTC	CASKPTGKETQYF